The sequence of this TCR beta chain was determined in a study of control samples from healthy donors and cancer patients. Trimming removed 4 bases at V and 0 bases at J, with 6 bases between. Germline-derived CDR1 and CDR2 are KGHSH and LQKENI. The CDR3 loop spans 13 amino acids. Clones were sequenced by immunoSEQ multiplex PCR, and TCRdb holds only the in-frame ones, with some missing. The sample contains under 65,000 clones, about 87% of which appear only once. The sequence derives from a woman aged 60-70 years with lung cancer. Input material: PBMCs. V gene TRBV18 combines with J gene TRBJ1-1; D uncertain. The CDR3 bases are TGTGCCAGCTCACTAGCGATGAACACTGAAGCTTTCTTT. Translating gives CASSLAMNTEAFF. Full variable domain (outside the CDR3, taken from reference TRBV18 and TRBJ1-1): NAGVMQNPRHLVRRRGQEARLRCSPMKGHSHVYWYRQLPEEGLKFMVYLQKENIIDESGMPKERFSAEFPKEGPSILRIQQVVRGDSAAYFCASSLAMNTEAFFGQGTRLTVV.